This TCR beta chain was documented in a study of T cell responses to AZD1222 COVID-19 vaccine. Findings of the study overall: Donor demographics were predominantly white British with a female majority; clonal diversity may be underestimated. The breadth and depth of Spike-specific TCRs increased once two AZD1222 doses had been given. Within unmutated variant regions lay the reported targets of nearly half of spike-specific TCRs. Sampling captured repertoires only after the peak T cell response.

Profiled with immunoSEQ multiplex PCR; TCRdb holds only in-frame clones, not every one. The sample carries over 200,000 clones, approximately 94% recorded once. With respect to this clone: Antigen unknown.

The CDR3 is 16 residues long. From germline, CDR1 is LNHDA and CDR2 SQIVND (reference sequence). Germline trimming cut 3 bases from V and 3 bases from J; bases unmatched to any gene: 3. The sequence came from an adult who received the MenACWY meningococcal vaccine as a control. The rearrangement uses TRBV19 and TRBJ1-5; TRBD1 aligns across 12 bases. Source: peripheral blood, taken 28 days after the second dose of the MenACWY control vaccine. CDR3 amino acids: CASSIGTGGINQPQHF. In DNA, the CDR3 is TGTGCCAGTAGTATTGGGACAGGGGGCATCAATCAGCCCCAGCATTTT.